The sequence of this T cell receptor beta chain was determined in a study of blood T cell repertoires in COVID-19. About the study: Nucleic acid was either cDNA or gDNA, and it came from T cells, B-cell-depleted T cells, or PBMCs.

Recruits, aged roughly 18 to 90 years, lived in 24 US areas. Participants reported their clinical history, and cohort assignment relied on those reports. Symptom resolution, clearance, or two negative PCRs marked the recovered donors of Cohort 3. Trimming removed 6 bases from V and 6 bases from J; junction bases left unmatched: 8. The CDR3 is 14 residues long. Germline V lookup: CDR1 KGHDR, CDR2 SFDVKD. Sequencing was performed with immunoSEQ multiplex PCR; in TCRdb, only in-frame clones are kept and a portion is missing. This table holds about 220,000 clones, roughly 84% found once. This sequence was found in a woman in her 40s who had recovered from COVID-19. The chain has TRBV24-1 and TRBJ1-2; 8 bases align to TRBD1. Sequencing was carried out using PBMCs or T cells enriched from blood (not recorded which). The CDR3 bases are TGTGCCACCAGTCCCCCGGGACAGGTTGATGGCTACACCTTC. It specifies CATSPPGQVDGYTF.